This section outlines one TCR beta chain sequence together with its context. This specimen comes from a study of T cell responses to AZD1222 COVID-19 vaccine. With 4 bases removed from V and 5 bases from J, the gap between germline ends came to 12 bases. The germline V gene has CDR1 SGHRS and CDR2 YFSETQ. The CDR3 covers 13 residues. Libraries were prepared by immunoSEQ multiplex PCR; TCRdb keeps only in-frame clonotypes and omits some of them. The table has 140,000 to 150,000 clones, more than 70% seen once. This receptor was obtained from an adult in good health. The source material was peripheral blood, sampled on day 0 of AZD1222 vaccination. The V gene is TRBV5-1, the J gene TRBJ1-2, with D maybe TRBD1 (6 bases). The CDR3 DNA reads TGCGCCAGCAGCATGGACAGCGGGTATGGCTACACCTTC. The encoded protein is CASSMDSGYGYTF.